A selection of T cell receptor beta chains follows, all from one sample in a study of beta chain features in type 1 diabetes. Profiling relied on immunoSEQ multiplex PCR, and the TCRdb table lists in-frame clones only, not all of them. The table has some 250,000 clones, approximately 10% seen once. Material for sequencing was naive CD4+ T cells from blood. Receptor source: a man aged 25-45 years with type 1 diabetes. Both conserved end residues are part of each CDR3. Fields, in order: D gene, V gene, J gene, clone size, CDR3 DNA, CDR3 protein. A D gene is named only where the DNA matches it firmly. Not every row has a clone size; where given, it reads once, few, many or a size class.

D: .
V: TRBV7-2
J: TRBJ1-5
size: few
DNA: TGTGCCAGCAGCCCTCGACTTAGTCAGCCCCAGCATTTT
CDR3: CASSPRLSQPQHF

D: TRBD2
V: TRBV9
J: TRBJ2-7
size: few
DNA: TGTGCCAGCAGCGTAGAGACTAGCGGGGGATTATCCACGTACGAGCAGTACTTC
CDR3: CASSVETSGGLSTYEQYF

D: .
V: TRBV11-2
J: TRBJ2-7
size: few
DNA: TGTGCCAGCAGTTTGACAGGTTACAGCTCCTACGAGCAGTACTTC
CDR3: CASSLTGYSSYEQYF

D: .
V: TRBV19
J: TRBJ2-7
size: .
DNA: TGTGCCAGCAGCCCCGGGGGCTACGAGCAGTACTTC
CDR3: CASSPGGYEQYF

D: .
V: TRBV9
J: TRBJ1-6
size: .
DNA: TGTGCCAGCAGCGTAGATACAGGGACGAGCTCCTATAATTCACCCCTCCACTTT
CDR3: CASSVDTGTSSYNSPLHF

D: .
V: TRBV29-1
J: TRBJ1-1
size: few
DNA: TGCAGCGCCCCGACAGGCAGTAACATGAACACTGAAGCTTTCTTT
CDR3: CSAPTGSNMNTEAFF

D: TRBD2
V: TRBV6-5
J: TRBJ2-1
size: .
DNA: TGTGCCAGCAGTTACTCAGGACTAGCGGTGGGTGAGCAGTTCTTC
CDR3: CASSYSGLAVGEQFF

D: .
V: TRBV27
J: TRBJ1-1
size: .
DNA: TGTGCCAGCAGTTCCAGATTAAACACTGAAGCTTTCTTT
CDR3: CASSSRLNTEAFF

D: .
V: TRBV30
J: TRBJ2-7
size: few
DNA: TGTGCCTGGAGTACAGGCTACGAGCAGTACTTC
CDR3: CAWSTGYEQYF

D: .
V: TRBV7-8
J: TRBJ1-4
size: few
DNA: TGTGCCAGCAGCCGGTCAACTAATGAAAAACTGTTTTTT
CDR3: CASSRSTNEKLFF

D: .
V: TRBV29-1
J: TRBJ2-5
size: .
DNA: TGCAGCGTTGACGCGACAGGCCACCAAGAGACCCAGTACTTC
CDR3: CSVDATGHQETQYF

D: TRBD2
V: TRBV4-2
J: TRBJ2-7
size: .
DNA: TGTGCCAGCAGCCAAGTTGAGCGGGGGGTCCGGAACGAGCAGTACTTC
CDR3: CASSQVERGVRNEQYF

D: .
V: TRBV7-2
J: TRBJ2-3
size: few
DNA: TGTGCCAGCAGCATCAATGGCGGACTACGCACAGATACGCAGTATTTT
CDR3: CASSINGGLRTDTQYF

D: TRBD2
V: TRBV2
J: TRBJ2-1
size: .
DNA: TGTGCCAGCAGCGGGACTAGCGGTTCCAGGGATGAGCAGTTCTTC
CDR3: CASSGTSGSRDEQFF

D: .
V: TRBV7-2
J: TRBJ2-5
size: .
DNA: TGTGCCAGCAGCTTAGCCGGGACTCCCGGCCAGGAGACCCAGTACTTC
CDR3: CASSLAGTPGQETQYF

D: TRBD1
V: TRBV5-1
J: TRBJ1-6
size: .
DNA: TGCGCCAGCAGCGAAGCCACAGGGGGAGCCTATAATTCACCCCTCCACTTT
CDR3: CASSEATGGAYNSPLHF

D: .
V: TRBV7-2
J: TRBJ2-5
size: .
DNA: TGTGCCAGCAGCTTATTCGGTTTACAAGAGACCCAGTACTTC
CDR3: CASSLFGLQETQYF

D: TRBD1
V: TRBV7-8
J: TRBJ1-1
size: .
DNA: TGTGCCAGCAGCCCGAGGACAGGTCTTGACACTGAAGCTTTCTTT
CDR3: CASSPRTGLDTEAFF

D: .
V: TRBV4-1
J: TRBJ1-1
size: .
DNA: TGCGCCAGCAGCCAAGATCTAAGGGGCCCTGAAGCTTTCTTT
CDR3: CASSQDLRGPEAFF

D: TRBD1
V: TRBV27
J: TRBJ2-5
size: .
DNA: TGTGCCAGCAGTTTGACAGGGGAAGAGACCCAGTACTTC
CDR3: CASSLTGEETQYF

D: TRBD2
V: TRBV5-1
J: TRBJ2-5
size: few
DNA: TGCGCCAGCAGCCGAGATCGGACTAGCAGGGAGACCCAGTACTTC
CDR3: CASSRDRTSRETQYF

D: .
V: TRBV29-1
J: TRBJ2-7
size: .
DNA: TGCAGCGCGGGCCAAGGTAGCGATCTGCAGTACTTC
CDR3: CSAGQGSDLQYF

D: TRBD2
V: TRBV6-5
J: TRBJ2-3
size: .
DNA: TGTGCCAGCAGTTCTCCTAGCGGGATCACAGATACGCAGTATTTT
CDR3: CASSSPSGITDTQYF

D: .
V: TRBV7-6
J: TRBJ2-5
size: .
DNA: TGTGCCAGCAGCCGCCCCGGGGAGACCCAGTACTTC
CDR3: CASSRPGETQYF

D: .
V: TRBV5-6
J: TRBJ2-3
size: .
DNA: TGTGCCAGCAGCCCACTGGGCACGCGTACGCAGTATTTT
CDR3: CASSPLGTRTQYF

D: TRBD1
V: TRBV18
J: TRBJ2-7
size: few
DNA: TGTGCCAGCTCACCTACCCGGACAGGGGTCTCCGAGCAGTACTTC
CDR3: CASSPTRTGVSEQYF

D: .
V: TRBV19
J: TRBJ1-2
size: once
DNA: TGTGCCAGTACCATGACCCGCTCGGGGGGCTATGGCTACACCTTC
CDR3: CASTMTRSGGYGYTF

D: TRBD2
V: TRBV7-9
J: TRBJ2-1
size: few
DNA: TGTGCCAGCAGCTTACCGCACCGTGGCCCAGCGGGGAAGTACAATGAGCAGTTCTTC
CDR3: CASSLPHRGPAGKYNEQFF

D: TRBD2
V: TRBV10-3
J: TRBJ2-7
size: .
DNA: TGTGCCATCAGTGAGTCAGGGAGGGCCTACGAGCAGTACTTC
CDR3: CAISESGRAYEQYF